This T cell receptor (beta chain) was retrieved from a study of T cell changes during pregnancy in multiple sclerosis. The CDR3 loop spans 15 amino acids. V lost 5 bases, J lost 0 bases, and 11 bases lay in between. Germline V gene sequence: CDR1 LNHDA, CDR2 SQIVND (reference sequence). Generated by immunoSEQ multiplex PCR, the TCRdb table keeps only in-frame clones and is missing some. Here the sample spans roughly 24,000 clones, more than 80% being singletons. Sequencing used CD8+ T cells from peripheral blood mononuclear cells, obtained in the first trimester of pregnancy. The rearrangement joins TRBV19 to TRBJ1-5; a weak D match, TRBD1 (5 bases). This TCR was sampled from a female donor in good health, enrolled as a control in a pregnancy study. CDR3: CASSWGTHSNQPQHF. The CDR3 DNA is TGTGCCAGTAGTTGGGGCACCCATAGCAATCAGCCCCAGCATTTT.